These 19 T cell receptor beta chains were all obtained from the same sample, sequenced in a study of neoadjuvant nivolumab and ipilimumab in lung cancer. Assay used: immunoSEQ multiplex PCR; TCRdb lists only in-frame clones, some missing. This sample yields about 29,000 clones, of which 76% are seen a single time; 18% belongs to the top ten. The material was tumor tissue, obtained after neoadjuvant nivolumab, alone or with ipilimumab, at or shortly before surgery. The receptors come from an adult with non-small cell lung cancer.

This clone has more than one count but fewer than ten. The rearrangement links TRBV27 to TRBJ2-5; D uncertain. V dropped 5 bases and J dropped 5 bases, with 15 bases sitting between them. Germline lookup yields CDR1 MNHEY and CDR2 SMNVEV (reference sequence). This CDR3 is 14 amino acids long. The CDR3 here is CASSPRWGQETQYF. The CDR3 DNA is TGTGCCAGCAGTCCCCGTTGGGGTCAGGAGACCCAGTACTTC.

The CDR3, as DNA: TGCGCCAGCAGTGATCGGGGGGTCTGGGATACGCAGTATTTT. It yields the protein CASSDRGVWDTQYF. V gene TRBV10-2 combines with J gene TRBJ2-3, with 7 positions matching TRBD2. Losses at the gene ends were 3 bases for V and 6 bases for J; bases not matched to a gene: 6. The CDR3 runs 14 residues. Germline CDR1 reads WSHSY; CDR2 reads SAAADI.

CDR3 sequence: CASRGYGTDSYEQYF. CDR3 nucleotide sequence: TGTGCCAGCAGGGGATACGGGACAGATTCGTACGAGCAGTACTTC. V gene TRBV6-1 combines with J gene TRBJ2-7; TRBD1 matches at 7 bases. This CDR3 is 15 amino acids long. J gave up 4 bases and V 6 bases, and 12 bases lay outside the gene matches. Germline V gene sequence: CDR1 MNHNS, CDR2 SASEGT.

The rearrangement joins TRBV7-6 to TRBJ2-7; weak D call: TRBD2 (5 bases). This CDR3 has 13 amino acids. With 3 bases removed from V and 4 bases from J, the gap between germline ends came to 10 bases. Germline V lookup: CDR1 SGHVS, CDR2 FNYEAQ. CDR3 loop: CASSFEGIYEQYF. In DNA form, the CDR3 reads TGTGCCAGCAGCTTTGAGGGAATTTACGAGCAGTACTTC.

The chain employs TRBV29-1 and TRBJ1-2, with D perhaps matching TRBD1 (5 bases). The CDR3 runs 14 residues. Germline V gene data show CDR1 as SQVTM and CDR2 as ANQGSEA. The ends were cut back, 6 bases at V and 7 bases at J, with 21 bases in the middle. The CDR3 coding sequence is TGCAGCGTCCCCTCAGGGTTTTTCCCTAGTGGCTACACCTTC. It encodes CSVPSGFFPSGYTF.

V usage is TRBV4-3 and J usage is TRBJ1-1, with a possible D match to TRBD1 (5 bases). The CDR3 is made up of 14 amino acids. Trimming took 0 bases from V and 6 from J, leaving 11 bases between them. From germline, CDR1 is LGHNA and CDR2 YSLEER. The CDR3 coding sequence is TGCGCCAGCAGCCAAGATGCAGGGTTGTCTGAAGCTTTCTTT. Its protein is CASSQDAGLSEAFF.

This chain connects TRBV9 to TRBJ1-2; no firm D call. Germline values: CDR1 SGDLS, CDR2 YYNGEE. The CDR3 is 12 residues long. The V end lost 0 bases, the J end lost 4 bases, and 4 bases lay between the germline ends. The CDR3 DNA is TGTGCCAGCAGCGTAGACTCCTATGGCTACACCTTC. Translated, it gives CASSVDSYGYTF.

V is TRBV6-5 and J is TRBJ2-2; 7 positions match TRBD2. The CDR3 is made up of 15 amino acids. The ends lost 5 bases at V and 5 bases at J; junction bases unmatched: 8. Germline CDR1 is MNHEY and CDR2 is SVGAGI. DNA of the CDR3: TGTGCCAGCAGTGGCCTGGCGGGGGAAACCGGGGAGCTGTTTTTT. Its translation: CASSGLAGETGELFF.

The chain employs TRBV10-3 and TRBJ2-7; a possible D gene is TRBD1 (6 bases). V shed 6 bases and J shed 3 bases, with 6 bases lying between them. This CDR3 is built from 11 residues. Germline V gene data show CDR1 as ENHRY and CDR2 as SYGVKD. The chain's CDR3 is CAIRDSYEQYF. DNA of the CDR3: TGTGCCATCAGGGACAGCTACGAGCAGTACTTC.

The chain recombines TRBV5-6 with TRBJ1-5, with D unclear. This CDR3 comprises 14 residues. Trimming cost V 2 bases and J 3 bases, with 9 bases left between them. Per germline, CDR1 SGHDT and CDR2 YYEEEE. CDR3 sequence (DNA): TGTGCCAGCAGCTTTTTCGGTTTCAATCAGCCCCAGCATTTT. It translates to CASSFFGFNQPQHF.

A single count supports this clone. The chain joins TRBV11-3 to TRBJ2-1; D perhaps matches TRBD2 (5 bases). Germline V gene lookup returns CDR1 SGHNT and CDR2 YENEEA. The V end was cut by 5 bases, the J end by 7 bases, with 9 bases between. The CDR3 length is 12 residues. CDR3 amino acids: CASSREGNEQFF. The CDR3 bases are TGTGCCAGCAGCAGAGAGGGTAATGAGCAGTTCTTC.

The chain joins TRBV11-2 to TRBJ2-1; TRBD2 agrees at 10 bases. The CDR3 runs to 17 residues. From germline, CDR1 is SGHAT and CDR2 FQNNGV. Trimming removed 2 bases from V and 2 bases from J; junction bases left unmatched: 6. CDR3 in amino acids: CASSLLRTSGTYNEQFF. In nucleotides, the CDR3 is TGTGCCAGCAGCTTATTACGGACTAGCGGCACCTACAATGAGCAGTTCTTC.

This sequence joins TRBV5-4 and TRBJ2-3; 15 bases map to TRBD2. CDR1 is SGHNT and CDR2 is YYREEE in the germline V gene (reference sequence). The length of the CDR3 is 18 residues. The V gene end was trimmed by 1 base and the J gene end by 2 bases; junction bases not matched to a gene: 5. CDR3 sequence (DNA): TGTGCCAGCAGCTTGACCGGGACTAGCGGGGGGTTCACAGATACGCAGTATTTT. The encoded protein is CASSLTGTSGGFTDTQYF.

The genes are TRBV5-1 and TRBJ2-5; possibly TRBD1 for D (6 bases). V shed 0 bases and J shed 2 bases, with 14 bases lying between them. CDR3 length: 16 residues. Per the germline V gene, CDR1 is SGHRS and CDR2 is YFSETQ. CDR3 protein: CASSLGGQTLQETQYF. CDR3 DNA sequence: TGCGCCAGCAGCTTGGGTGGACAGACCTTACAAGAGACCCAGTACTTC.

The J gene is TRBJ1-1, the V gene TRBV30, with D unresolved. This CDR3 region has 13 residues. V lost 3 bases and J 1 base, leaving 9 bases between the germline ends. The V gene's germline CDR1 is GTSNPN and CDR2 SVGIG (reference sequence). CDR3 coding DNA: TGTGCCTGGAGCCCCGACCGGAACACTGAAGCTTTCTTT. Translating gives CAWSPDRNTEAFF. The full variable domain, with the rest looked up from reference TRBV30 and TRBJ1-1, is SQTIHQWPATLVQPVGSPLSLECTVEGTSNPNLYWYRQAAGRGLQLLFYSVGIGQISSEVPQNLSASRPQDRQFILSSKKLLLSDSGFYLCAWSPDRNTEAFFGQGTRLTVV.

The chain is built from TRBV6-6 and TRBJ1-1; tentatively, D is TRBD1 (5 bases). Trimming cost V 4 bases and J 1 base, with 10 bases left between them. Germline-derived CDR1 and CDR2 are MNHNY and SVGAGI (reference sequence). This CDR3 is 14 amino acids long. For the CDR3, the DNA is TGTGCCAGCAGTTTGGGGGTAGCGAACACTGAAGCTTTCTTT. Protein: CASSLGVANTEAFF.

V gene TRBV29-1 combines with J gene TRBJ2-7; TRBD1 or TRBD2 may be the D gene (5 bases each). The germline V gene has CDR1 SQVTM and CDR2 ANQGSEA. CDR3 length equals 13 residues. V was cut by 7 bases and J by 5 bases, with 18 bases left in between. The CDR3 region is CSADRGDGDEQYF. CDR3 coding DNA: TGCAGCGCCGACCGAGGGGATGGCGACGAGCAGTACTTC.

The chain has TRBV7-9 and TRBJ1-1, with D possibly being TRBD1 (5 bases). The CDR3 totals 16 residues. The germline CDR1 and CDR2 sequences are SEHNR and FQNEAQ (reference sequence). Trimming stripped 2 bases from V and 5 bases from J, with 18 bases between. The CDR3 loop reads CASSLSLAGSRTEAFF. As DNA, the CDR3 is TGTGCCAGCAGCTTATCCCTGGCAGGGTCGAGAACTGAAGCTTTCTTT.

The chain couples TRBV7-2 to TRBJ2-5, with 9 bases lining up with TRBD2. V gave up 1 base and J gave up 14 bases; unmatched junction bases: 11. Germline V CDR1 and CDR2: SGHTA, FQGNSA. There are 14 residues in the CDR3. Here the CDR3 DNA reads TGTGCCAGCAGCTTAGATGCATTTGCGGGGGGGCTCTACTTC. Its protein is CASSLDAFAGGLYF.